This paragraph reports one T cell receptor (beta chain). This entry comes from a study of blood T cell repertoires in COVID-19. Study summary: Material from acute and convalescent COVID-19 was sourced from the United States, Italy and Spain.

Germline V gene data show CDR1 as MGHDK and CDR2 as SYGVNS. V dropped 1 base and J dropped 2 bases, with 17 bases sitting between them. The CDR3 is 17 residues long. TCRdb's copy holds only in-frame clones and misses some; the assay was immunoSEQ multiplex PCR. This sample carries 90,000 to 150,000 clones, about 85% of them seen once, and the ten largest clones take about 3.9%. The chain has TRBV25-1 and TRBJ2-5, with a weak D call TRBD2 (5 bases). Sequenced material: peripheral blood. This TCR was recovered from a man between 60 and 70 years old with acute or convalescent COVID-19. The CDR3 loop reads CASSESSRGMGQETQYF. The DNA for the CDR3 is TGTGCCAGCAGTGAATCGTCACGGGGTATGGGGCAAGAGACCCAGTACTTC.